This TCR beta chain stems from a study of regulatory T cells in long-lasting Graves disease. V gave up 1 base and J gave up 5 bases; unmatched junction bases: 11. CDR3 length: 19 amino acids. The germline V gene encodes CDR1 DFQATT and CDR2 SNEGSKA (reference sequence). Construction of TCR beta libraries relied on iRepertoire HTBI primers and on Arm-PCR targeting CDR3 regions. TCRdb reanalysed the multiplex PCR reads using MiXCR and keeps one entry per CDR3 protein. The sample includes approximately 400,000 distinct CDR3 sequences, around 16% seen only once; the top ten take over 7%. The sample's time point: newly diagnosed GD, antithyroid drugs for less than 3 months. PBMC-derived RNA was used for the TCR library. The same sample was also studied in work on T cells in Graves' hyperthyroidism and ophthalmopathy.

This TCR was recovered from a woman aged 40 to 49 with Graves disease. The source material was peripheral blood mononuclear cells (PBMCs), sampled at new diagnosis, from a patient treated with antithyroid drugs. This chain joins TRBV20-1 and TRBJ2-2; TRBD2 agrees at 15 bases. CDR3 protein: CSARGHGLAGGPRTGELFF. CDR3 bases: TGCAGTGCTAGAGGCCATGGACTAGCGGGAGGGCCGAGGACCGGGGAGCTGTTTTTT.